This TCR beta chain was found in a study of T cells in Graves' hyperthyroidism and ophthalmopathy (dated by TCRdb to about 2019). Background for the entire study: Peripheral blood was collected at initial diagnosis, before any treatment. To identify TCR V-J signatures that set the groups apart, the researchers used a discovery cohort of 100 patients, made up of approximately 43 with Graves' ophthalmopathy and 57 with stable Graves' hyperthyroidism. An independent validation cohort of around 19 hyperthyroidism patients and over 15 patients who later progressed to ophthalmopathy tested prospective prediction of ophthalmopathy. The approximately 98 discovery patients were randomly divided into training and test sets at a 7:3 ratio. Thyroid tissue and blood T-cell repertoires from about six Graves' hyperthyroidism patients were also compared in the study. Once sampling was done, hyperthyroidism patients were given methimazole at a starting dose of 30 mg daily, whereas ophthalmopathy patients were given high-dose intravenous methylprednisolone. TCR Vbeta CDR3 sequencing of some 140 peripheral blood samples (more than 40 ophthalmopathy, about 80 hyperthyroidism and roughly 17 progressor patients) is reported in the paper.

Amplification of TCR beta CDR3 regions was carried out from RNA transcripts. For the first round of RT-PCR on the TCR CDR3, the HTBI primer set was used together with the Qiagen OneStep RT-PCR kit. Libraries were constructed in a second round of multiplex PCR, after which size selection and purification were performed. The libraries were sequenced on an Illumina HiSeq2000 using paired-end 100 bp reads. In the source study's methods: SOAPnuke was used to process the raw data, with reads discarded if the reads contained adapters or uncalled bases, had a mean Phred below 15, or lacked an exact constant-primer or identifier match. COPE v1.2.5 was used to merge the high-quality paired reads, and each unique nucleotide sequence was defined as a clonotype. Clonotypes were aligned to IMGT TRBV, TRBD and TRBJ reference segments using MiTCR v1.1. The analysis included only V-J combinations with a frequency above 0.0001, which together covered around 99% of the repertoires. A TCS score was defined as the ratio of F50 (clonal expansion) to E x V (chaos), with BLOSUM62-based TCRdist applied between CDR3 peptides within each V-J. Welch's t-statistics and random forest reduced roughly 530 V-J features to about 12, which were used in a naive Bayes classifier (R e1071). TCRdb passed the public sequencing reads through fastp at Q25 and MiXCR, retaining productive beta sequences. Each CDR3 protein gets just one entry, which takes the most common genes and DNA from the rows behind it. TCRdb, not the original authors, processed these V and J calls. The sample table lists around 690,000 distinct CDR3 sequences, 17% of them with a count of one. Of the sample, roughly a sixth is held by the ten largest clones.

Remarks on this clonotype: Its antigen remains unidentified. No base quality values were provided; no much bigger clone lies one nucleotide off.

V lost 5 bases and J lost 9 bases; the stretch between them is 20 bases long. The CDR3 spans 15 residues, from the cysteine through the phenylalanine. The sequence is cut down to CDR3 DNA, 45 bases in frame from base 1. The germline V gene supplies CDR1 SGHTA and CDR2 FQGNSA. Graves' hyperthyroidism was defined as stable when no progression to ophthalmopathy occurred over 18 months of follow-up. Hyperthyroidism patients were newly diagnosed, had a disease duration of under 2 months, and were aged 18 to 65 years. Patients with uncontrolled infections, other autoimmune diseases, pregnancy or lactation were excluded. Clinical symptoms, serum thyroxine and TRAb, thyroid ultrasound, and orbital computed tomography formed the basis for the diagnoses. PBMCs were separated from 7.5 to 10 ml of fresh peripheral blood using Ficoll-Paque density gradient centrifugation. Trizol reagent was used to extract total RNA, and RNA quality was then checked on an Agilent 2100 Bioanalyzer.

Points the paper makes about the study in general: Ophthalmopathy was separated from stable hyperthyroidism by a 13 V-J signature model, with approximately 85% sensitivity and approximately 81% specificity obtained in cross-validation and 80%/75% obtained in testing. Sample size was not statistically predetermined, and blinding of investigators to group allocation was not performed. Most expanded thyroid clonotypes (frequency above 0.001) were also detected in blood, a finding suggesting that blood repertoires may reflect thyroid immune responses. In validation, progression to ophthalmopathy was predicted by the model with approximately 67% sensitivity and 72% to 80% specificity, a median of about 6.8 months before onset.

The rearranged chain carries TRBV7-2 and TRBJ2-1; TRBD2 could be the D gene, as 5 bases match. Sequenced: blood. This TCR derives from a middle-aged man with Graves' hyperthyroidism. The CDR3 has the sequence CASSTSGTSALEQFF. The nucleotide sequence is TGTGCCAGCAGCACAAGCGGCACCTCAGCGCTTGAGCAGTTCTTC.